This TCR beta chain was observed in a study of blood T cell repertoires in COVID-19. Study-level information: COVID-19 samples, acute and convalescent, were from the United States, Italy and Spain. PBMCs, B-cell-depleted T cells, or T cells were the source of the cDNA or gDNA that made up the material.

This clone was seen more than once but under ten times. This CDR3 spans 15 amino acids. Germline trimming cut 2 bases from V and 3 bases from J; bases unmatched to any gene: 6. Germline V gene data show CDR1 as MGHRA and CDR2 as YSYEKL. Original data processing: How many nucleated cells were present was estimated from reference gene primer amplification. Sequencing was performed with immunoSEQ multiplex PCR; in TCRdb, only in-frame clones are kept and a portion is missing. That table is the source of V, J and clone size, and D and trimming were worked out from the DNA. The table has approximately 120,000 clones, 85% seen once.

This TCR came from a woman older than 75 with acute or convalescent COVID-19. The sequenced sample consisted of peripheral blood. The gene calls are TRBV4-1 and TRBJ2-7; TRBD2 aligns across 8 bases. CDR3 sequence: CASSQNAAGGYEQYF. The CDR3 DNA follows: TGCGCCAGCAGCCAAAATGCGGCGGGGGGCTACGAGCAGTACTTC.